The entry below gives a single T cell receptor beta chain sequence along with its context. This clone was recorded only once. Its antigen is currently not known. No clone much larger than this one lies a single base away; base qualities are absent. At the junction V is shortened by 5 bases and J by 4 bases; bases outside the gene matches: 7. CDR1 and CDR2 were assigned from the germline V gene as SGHAT and FQNNGV. Its CDR3 holds 15 amino acids, cysteine through phenylalanine. Kept here is only the CDR3 DNA, which spans 45 bases and is read in frame from base 1. Focal radiation therapy combined with CTLA-4 blockade (ipilimumab) was tested in patients with chemo-refractory metastatic non-small-cell lung cancer. This sample stems from a study of radiotherapy plus CTLA-4 blockade in lung cancer (dated by TCRdb to 2017 to 2018). Turning to the overall study: Objective responses occurred in about 19% of enrolled patients, and about 30% achieved disease control. Overall study outcomes, separate from this receptor: Increased serum interferon-beta after radiation, together with early dynamic changes in blood T cell clones, were reported to be the strongest predictors of response. After treatment with radiotherapy and ipilimumab, TCR clones that came from tumors expanded in the peripheral blood.

Library generation was performed with the immunoSEQ multiplex PCR assay. Not all clones reach the TCRdb copy of this immuneACCESS table, which keeps in-frame sequences only. Checked studies attribute under half of the gap to unresolved V genes and leave the rest unexplained. The sample table lists tens of thousands of clones, approximately 84% of them with a count of one. Clones ranked in the top ten supply roughly a quarter of the sample. The receptor was derived from a human donor with non-small cell lung cancer whose response to radiotherapy plus ipilimumab could not be evaluated. This specimen was peripheral blood, taken from a patient treated with radiotherapy plus ipilimumab. The chain is assembled from TRBV11-2 and TRBJ2-1, with 8 junctional bases fitting TRBD2. The nucleotide sequence reads TGTGCCAGCAGCCCGATGGCTAGCGGGTACAATGAGCAGTTCTTC. This gives the protein CASSPMASGYNEQFF.